The clone carrying this T cell receptor beta chain has more than one count but fewer than ten. Antigen unknown. This entry belongs to a study of cytomegalovirus exposure and HLA in healthy donors. Study as a whole: The 120 million or so unique TCR beta sequences, from 150 million to 200 million T cells, were found by an earlier analysis. Notes on the study in general: CMV antigen specificity of three CMV-associated chains was confirmed in vitro. Later examination showed HLA-associated TCR beta chains had greater clonal expansion than equally common others.

A multiplex PCR was run with 60 Vbeta primers and 13 Jbeta primers. Only in-frame clones appear in the TCRdb table, and some are missing; sequencing was by immunoSEQ multiplex PCR. The sample gives 100,000 to 150,000 clones, roughly two thirds of which show up once; around 1.6% is in the top ten. After removal of 2 bases from V and 4 bases from J, the junction contained 2 bases not matched to a gene. The CDR3 loop spans 15 amino acids. In germline, CDR1 is SGHVS, CDR2 FQNEAQ. The sequenced sample was PBMCs. The V gene is TRBV7-8, the J gene TRBJ2-2; TRBD2 matches at 9 bases. This sequence was found in a man aged 30-40 years in good health and CMV-seropositive. DNA of the CDR3: TGTGCCAGCAGCTTACGGCGGGAGGGCACCGGGGAGCTGTTTTTT. Protein sequence: CASSLRREGTGELFF.